The 21 T cell receptor beta chains listed next were all sequenced from one sample in a study of shared T cell receptors in the human thymus (dated by TCRdb to about 2021). Preparation of the library involved the immunoSEQ multiplex PCR assay. What TCRdb holds here is the immuneACCESS table cut down to in-frame rearrangements. Part of the clones is not present; checked against another copy, under half of the missing clones reflect an unresolved V gene, and the others are unexplained. The sample contains 550,000 to 800,000 clones, 70% to 90% of them found a single time. The ten largest clones represent more than 0.01% of the sample. The same specimen was also included in a second study, on human thymus T cells.

Sequenced sample: thymocytes. These receptors all come from a girl less than two years old with a congenital heart defect. Donor details come from another sample of the same person, matched by shared clones.

V gene TRBV9 combines with J gene TRBJ2-7; 8 bases match TRBD1. CDR3 length equals 15 residues. Germline loops: CDR1 SGDLS, CDR2 YYNGEE. Trimming at V came to 4 bases and at J to 0 bases, leaving 6 bases not matched to a gene. The CDR3 region is CASSLGGQASYEQYF. CDR3 in DNA: TGTGCCAGCAGCCTGGGGGGACAGGCCTCCTACGAGCAGTACTTC. Variable domain in full (rest from reference TRBV9 and TRBJ2-7): DSGVTQTPKHLITATGQRVTLRCSPRSGDLSVYWYQQSLDQGLQFLIQYYNGEERAKGNILERFSAQQFPDLHSELNLSSLELGDSALYFCASSLGGQASYEQYFGPGTRLTVT.

The V gene is TRBV7-8, the J gene TRBJ1-1; TRBD1 aligns across 11 bases. The CDR3 covers 16 residues. The V and J ends lost 5 bases and 4 bases, in that order; junction bases with no gene match: 9. From germline, CDR1 is SGHVS and CDR2 FQNEAQ. The CDR3 reads CASSIDGTGGFTEAFF. Written as DNA, the CDR3 is TGTGCCAGCAGCATAGACGGGACAGGGGGTTTCACTGAAGCTTTCTTT.

This clone has a handful of counts. V usage is TRBV13 and J usage is TRBJ2-4; D unclear. Trimming cost V 0 bases and J 0 bases, with 18 bases left between them. The CDR3 runs 19 residues. The V gene's germline CDR1 is PRHDT and CDR2 FYEKMQ (reference sequence). The CDR3, as DNA: TGTGCCAGCAGCTTAGGCCATTCACAGAGCCAACTAGCCAAAAACATTCAGTACTTC. Its protein is CASSLGHSQSQLAKNIQYF.

This chain connects TRBV29-1 to TRBJ2-7; weak D call: TRBD1 (6 bases). This CDR3 region has 13 residues. Trimming shortened V by 2 bases and J by 2 bases, and 10 bases separated the two germline ends. The V gene's germline CDR1 is SQVTM and CDR2 ANQGSEA. CDR3 DNA sequence: TGCAGCGTTGAAAAACAGGGTACCTACGAGCAGTACTTC. It encodes CSVEKQGTYEQYF.

The chain uses TRBV7-8 and TRBJ1-1; perhaps TRBD1 as D (6 bases). This CDR3 spans 17 amino acids. V was clipped by 5 bases and J by 1 base, with 20 bases between them. Germline V gives CDR1 SGHVS, CDR2 FQNEAQ. CDR3 amino acids: CASSPSALQGPNTEAFF. CDR3 DNA sequence: TGTGCCAGCAGCCCCTCCGCTTTACAGGGACCGAACACTGAAGCTTTCTTT. Combining the CDR3 with reference TRBV7-8 and TRBJ1-1 gives the whole variable domain GAGVSQSPRYKVAKRGQDVALRCDPISGHVSLFWYQQALGQGPEFLTYFQNEAQLDKSGLPSDRFFAERPEGSVSTLKIQRTQQEDSAVYLCASSPSALQGPNTEAFFGQGTRLTVV.

This chain joins TRBV19 and TRBJ1-4; 8 nucleotides agree with TRBD1. Germline trimming cut 6 bases from V and 5 bases from J; bases unmatched to any gene: 11. CDR1 is LNHDA and CDR2 is SQIVND in the germline V gene (reference sequence). The CDR3 extends over 16 amino acids. The CDR3 sequence: CASSAITDRGNEKLFF. CDR3 nucleotides: TGTGCCAGTAGCGCAATAACCGACAGGGGAAATGAAAAACTGTTTTTT.

The gene calls are TRBV7-9 and TRBJ2-7; 7 bases fit TRBD1. CDR1 is SEHNR and CDR2 is FQNEAQ in the germline V gene (reference sequence). This CDR3 comprises 14 residues. Losses at the gene ends were 2 bases for V and 4 bases for J; bases not matched to a gene: 5. This chain's CDR3 is CASSLMSRGYEQYF. Written as DNA, the CDR3 is TGTGCCAGCAGCTTAATGAGCAGGGGGTACGAGCAGTACTTC.

The gene calls are TRBV14 and TRBJ2-5, with D unresolved. CDR1 and CDR2 from the germline V gene are SGHDN and FVKESK. V was shortened by 0 bases and J by 4 bases, with 6 bases between the two germline ends. The CDR3 has 13 residues. The CDR3 sequence is CASSQDPGETQYF. In DNA form, the CDR3 reads TGTGCCAGCAGCCAAGACCCCGGAGAGACCCAGTACTTC.

CDR3 sequence reads: CASSRKGFVGNTIYF. CDR3 nucleotide sequence: TGTGCCAGCAGCCGCAAGGGGTTCGTCGGAAACACCATATATTTT. This chain links TRBV13 with TRBJ1-3; the D gene is possibly TRBD1 (5 bases). Germline V gene lookup returns CDR1 PRHDT and CDR2 FYEKMQ (reference sequence). The V end was cut by 5 bases, the J end by 4 bases, with 15 bases between. The CDR3 length is 15 residues. Full variable domain (missing parts from reference TRBV13 and TRBJ1-3): AAGVIQSPRHLIKEKRETATLKCYPIPRHDTVYWYQQGPGQDPQFLISFYEKMQSDKGSIPDRFSAQQFSDYHSELNMSSLELGDSALYFCASSRKGFVGNTIYFGEGSWLTVV.

The V and J genes are TRBV14 and TRBJ1-6; D ambiguous. Germline assignment: CDR1 SGHDN and CDR2 FVKESK. This CDR3 is built from 16 residues. V shed 4 bases and J shed 5 bases, with 15 bases lying between them. The CDR3: CASSLRTAAHNSPLHF. In nucleotides, the CDR3 is TGTGCCAGCAGCCTAAGAACAGCAGCACATAATTCACCCCTCCACTTT.

The rearrangement uses TRBV2 and TRBJ2-5; perhaps TRBD2 as D (7 bases). Deletions cut 3 bases from V and 3 bases from J, with 17 bases between. This CDR3 contains 16 residues. The germline gives CDR1 SNHLY, CDR2 FYNNEI. CDR3 sequence: CASSEFRRGPEETQYF. Written as DNA, the CDR3 is TGTGCCAGCAGTGAGTTTCGGCGGGGGCCTGAAGAGACCCAGTACTTC. Full variable domain (remainder filled in from reference TRBV2 and TRBJ2-5): EPEVTQTPSHQVTQMGQEVILRCVPISNHLYFYWYRQILGQKVEFLVSFYNNEISEKSEIFDDQFSVERPDGSNFTLKIRSTKLEDSAMYFCASSEFRRGPEETQYFGPGTRLLVL.

The chain recombines TRBV6-5 with TRBJ1-1; possible D gene TRBD1, 5 bases. Trimming cost V 7 bases and J 2 bases, with 17 bases left between them. Germline CDR1 MNHEY, CDR2 SVGAGI. CDR3 length equals 15 residues. CDR3 region: CASNPTGTLNTEAFF. CDR3 DNA: TGTGCCAGCAACCCCACAGGCACCCTTAACACTGAAGCTTTCTTT.

A single count supports this clone. V usage is TRBV2 and J usage is TRBJ2-7, with 7 bases identical to TRBD2. The ends lost 7 bases at V and 7 bases at J; junction bases unmatched: 13. CDR3 size: 14 residues. Germline assignment: CDR1 SNHLY and CDR2 FYNNEI. CDR3 region: CASTTGRSGGEQYF. As DNA, the CDR3 is TGTGCCAGCACCACGGGCCGTTCCGGGGGGGAGCAGTACTTC.

The chain carries TRBV4-3 and TRBJ1-6, with D maybe TRBD1 (6 bases). Germline CDR1 reads LGHNA; CDR2 reads YSLEER. This CDR3 has 17 residues. V was pared by 0 bases and J by 7 bases, with 16 bases between. CDR3 coding DNA: TGCGCCAGCAGCCAAGACCCCCAGGGGTTTGGGAATTCACCCCTCCACTTT. Protein sequence: CASSQDPQGFGNSPLHF.

The gene calls are TRBV6-1 and TRBJ1-5, with D perhaps matching TRBD1 (6 bases). CDR3 length: 16 residues. Trimming removed 2 bases at V and 4 bases at J, with 15 bases between. In germline, CDR1 is MNHNS, CDR2 SASEGT. The CDR3 protein is CASSEPGTPPNQPQHF. The CDR3 DNA follows: TGTGCCAGCAGTGAACCCGGGACACCCCCTAATCAGCCCCAGCATTTT.

V gene TRBV15 combines with J gene TRBJ2-1; a weak D match, TRBD2 (5 bases). Trimming shortened V by 1 base and J by 6 bases, and 25 bases separated the two germline ends. CDR1 is LNHNV and CDR2 is YYDKDF in the germline V gene (reference sequence). The CDR3 has 19 amino acids. The CDR3 loop reads CATSRASGERKVPLNEQFF. The CDR3 coding sequence is TGTGCCACCAGCAGAGCCAGTGGGGAGCGCAAAGTCCCCCTCAATGAGCAGTTCTTC. Supplemented by reference TRBV15 and TRBJ2-1, the full variable domain reads DAMVIQNPRYQVTQFGKPVTLSCSQTLNHNVMYWYQQKSSQAPKLLFHYYDKDFNNEADTPDNFQSRRPNTSFCFLDIRSPGLGDTAMYLCATSRASGERKVPLNEQFFGPGTRLTVL.

The chain uses TRBV5-6 and TRBJ2-2; possible D gene TRBD1, 6 bases. V shed 3 bases and J shed 1 base, with 10 bases lying between them. The CDR3 loop spans 15 amino acids. Germline values: CDR1 SGHDT, CDR2 YYEEEE. CDR3 loop: CASSSDRLNTGELFF. The CDR3, as DNA: TGTGCCAGCAGCTCCGACAGGTTGAACACCGGGGAGCTGTTTTTT.

This clone was seen only a few times. The rearrangement links TRBV7-6 to TRBJ1-2, with D possibly TRBD1 on 5 matching bases. Germline V gene lookup returns CDR1 SGHVS and CDR2 FNYEAQ. Trimming took 1 base from V and 4 from J, leaving 16 bases between them. The CDR3 is 16 amino acids. CDR3 coding DNA: TGTGCCAGCAGCTTAGTGCCTTGGGGGGACCCCTATGGCTACACCTTC. Translation: CASSLVPWGDPYGYTF. Supplemented by reference TRBV7-6 and TRBJ1-2, the full variable domain reads GAGVSQSPRYKVTKRGQDVALRCDPISGHVSLYWYRQALGQGPEFLTYFNYEAQQDKSGLPNDRFSAERPEGSISTLTIQRTEQRDSAMYRCASSLVPWGDPYGYTFGSGTRLTVV.

The chain recombines TRBV4-1 with TRBJ2-3; 10 bases match TRBD2. The length of the CDR3 is 18 residues. The germline gives CDR1 MGHRA, CDR2 YSYEKL. J gave up 5 bases and V 0 bases, and 11 bases lay outside the gene matches. CDR3 DNA sequence: TGCGCCAGCAGCCAAGAATCCAGCGGGGGGGCCTCGGGAGATACGCAGTATTTT. It is translated as CASSQESSGGASGDTQYF.

V and J are TRBV7-2 and TRBJ1-2, with 10 bases lining up with TRBD1. The CDR3 is made up of 17 amino acids. The trim removed 5 bases at V and 4 bases at J, leaving 13 bases unmatched. The germline V gene encodes CDR1 SGHTA and CDR2 FQGNSA. The CDR3 region is CASSPKRDRGLSYGYTF. As DNA, the CDR3 is TGTGCCAGCAGCCCGAAACGAGACAGGGGGCTCAGCTATGGCTACACCTTC.

Concerning this clone itself: This same CDR3 is encoded by further DNA sequences in the sample. The rearrangement joins TRBV20-1 to TRBJ1-1; D not certain. CDR1 is DFQATT, CDR2 SNEGSKA, per germline (reference sequence). V lost 2 bases and J 7 bases, leaving 2 bases between the germline ends. The CDR3 runs to 9 residues. The CDR3 loop reads CSARREAFF. The DNA of the CDR3 is TGCAGTGCTAGACGTGAAGCTTTCTTT.